The clone carrying this T cell receptor (beta chain) was seen only once. Its antigen is undetermined. Trimming cost V 5 bases and J 8 bases, with 16 bases left between them. The CDR3 sequence is 14 residues long. Germline CDR1 is SGHTA and CDR2 is FQGTGA. This sample stems from a study of cytomegalovirus exposure and HLA in healthy donors. General study findings and limits: A later analysis revealed that TCR association rates differed between HLA loci, peaking at DRB1 and bottoming out at HLA-C. CMV serostatus was the sole immune exposure information available. HLA restriction was apparent for most CMV-associated TCR beta chains in a later analysis.

Researchers ran the PCR with 60 Vbeta and 13 Jbeta primers. Assay: immunoSEQ multiplex PCR; the TCRdb copy retains only in-frame clones and omits some. The table lists more than 140,000 clones, almost 85% of them singletons, with roughly 1.9% in the top ten. The sequencing sample was made of PBMCs. This clonotype was sampled from a woman in her 40s in good health and CMV-seronegative. The genes are TRBV7-3 and TRBJ2-1; D uncertain. The CDR3 DNA reads as TGTGCCAGCAGCCCAACGGTCGGTCCGGATGAGCAGTTCTTC. It specifies CASSPTVGPDEQFF.